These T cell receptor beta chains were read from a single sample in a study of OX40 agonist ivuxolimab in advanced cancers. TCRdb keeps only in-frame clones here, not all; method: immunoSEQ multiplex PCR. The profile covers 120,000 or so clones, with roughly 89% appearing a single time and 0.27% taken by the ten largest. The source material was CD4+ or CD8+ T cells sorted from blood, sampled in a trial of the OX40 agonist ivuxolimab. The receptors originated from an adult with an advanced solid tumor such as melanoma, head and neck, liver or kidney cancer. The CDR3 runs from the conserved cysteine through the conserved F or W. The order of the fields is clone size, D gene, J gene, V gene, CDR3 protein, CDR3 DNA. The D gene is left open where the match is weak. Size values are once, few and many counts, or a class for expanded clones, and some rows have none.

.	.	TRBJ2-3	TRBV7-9	CASRGLGGLPRQHTDTQYF	TGTGCCAGCAGGGGTCTCGGTGGACTACCCCGTCAGCACACAGATACGCAGTATTTT
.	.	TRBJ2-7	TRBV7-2	CASSPGQTSYEQYF	TGTGCCAGCAGCCCCGGACAGACGTCCTACGAGCAGTACTTC
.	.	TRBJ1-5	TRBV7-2	CASSLRGFNQPQHF	TGTGCCAGCAGCTTAAGGGGGTTCAATCAGCCCCAGCATTTT
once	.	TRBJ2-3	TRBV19	CASKAGQVEDTQYF	TGTGCCAGTAAGGCAGGGCAGGTAGAGGATACGCAGTATTTT
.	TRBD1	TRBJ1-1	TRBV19	CASSFRDRGTEAFF	TGTGCCAGTAGTTTCCGCGACAGGGGGACTGAAGCTTTCTTT
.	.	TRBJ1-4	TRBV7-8	CASSPRGGPREKLFF	TGTGCCAGCAGCCCTCGGGGGGGGCCGCGAGAAAAACTGTTTTTT
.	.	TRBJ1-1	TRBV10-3	CAITRDTQNTEAFF	TGTGCCATCACCCGGGACACTCAGAACACTGAAGCTTTCTTT
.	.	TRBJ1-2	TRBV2	CASRAGPNYGYTF	TGTGCCAGCAGGGCTGGGCCGAACTATGGCTACACCTTC
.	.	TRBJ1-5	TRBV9	CASSVSAVGEPQHF	TGTGCCAGCAGCGTATCGGCCGTAGGGGAGCCCCAGCATTTT
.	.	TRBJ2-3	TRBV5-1	CASSSGGPTDTQYF	TGCGCCAGCAGCTCGGGGGGCCCCACAGATACGCAGTATTTT
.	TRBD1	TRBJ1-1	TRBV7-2	CASTLVAGGMNTEAFF	TGTGCCAGCACCCTAGTGGCAGGGGGTATGAACACTGAAGCTTTCTTT
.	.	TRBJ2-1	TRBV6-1	CASSGVYDNEQFF	TGTGCCAGCAGTGGTGTCTACGACAATGAGCAGTTCTTC